These T cell receptor beta chains were read from a single sample in a study of blood T cell repertoires in COVID-19. The table came from immunoSEQ multiplex PCR; TCRdb's copy has only in-frame clones and leaves some out. The sample holds some 350,000 clones; about nine tenths are singletons and the top ten take approximately 7.4%. Sequencing was performed on peripheral blood. Receptors originate from a woman aged 70-85 years with COVID-19, enrolled during active disease. Both conserved end residues are part of each CDR3. A D gene is named only where the DNA matches it firmly. The size of a clone is reported for some rows only, either as once, few or many, or as a class for expanded clones.

J gene: TRBJ1-5; V gene: TRBV18; clone size: .; D gene: .; CDR3 DNA: TGTGCCAGCTCACCGTCATTCAATCAGCCCCAGCATTTT; CDR3 protein: CASSPSFNQPQHF
J gene: TRBJ2-7; V gene: TRBV5-4; clone size: .; D gene: TRBD2; CDR3 DNA: TGTGCCAGCAGCTTGGCCGGGGCTAGCGGGGTCGGCGAGCAGTACTTC; CDR3 protein: CASSLAGASGVGEQYF
J gene: TRBJ2-3; V gene: TRBV4-2; clone size: .; D gene: .; CDR3 DNA: TGTGCCAGCAGCCAGCTAACCACAGATACGCAGTATTTT; CDR3 protein: CASSQLTTDTQYF
J gene: TRBJ2-7; V gene: TRBV27; clone size: .; D gene: TRBD1; CDR3 DNA: TGTGCCAGCAGTTTGAGGACAGGGTTTTCCTACGAGCAGTACTTC; CDR3 protein: CASSLRTGFSYEQYF
J gene: TRBJ2-7; V gene: TRBV6-5; clone size: .; D gene: .; CDR3 DNA: TGTGCCAGCAGTTACTCCGACGGGGCCTACGAGCAGTACTTC; CDR3 protein: CASSYSDGAYEQYF
J gene: TRBJ2-7; V gene: TRBV6-5; clone size: .; D gene: .; CDR3 DNA: TGTGCCAGCGCGAGGGTCGGGGAGCAGTACTTC; CDR3 protein: CASARVGEQYF
J gene: TRBJ1-1; V gene: TRBV27; clone size: .; D gene: .; CDR3 DNA: TGTGCCAGCTACGGGAATCGGGGGACTGAAGCTTTCTTT; CDR3 protein: CASYGNRGTEAFF
J gene: TRBJ1-1; V gene: TRBV10-3; clone size: once; D gene: .; CDR3 DNA: TGTGCCATCAGATCGGTTGAGGGCACTGAAGCTTTCTTT; CDR3 protein: CAIRSVEGTEAFF
J gene: TRBJ2-7; V gene: TRBV2; clone size: .; D gene: TRBD2; CDR3 DNA: TGTGCCAGCAGCGAGCCGCCTAGGACTAGCGGTTTTTACGAGCAGTACTTC; CDR3 protein: CASSEPPRTSGFYEQYF
J gene: TRBJ1-5; V gene: TRBV6-5; clone size: .; D gene: TRBD1; CDR3 DNA: TGTGCCAGTACCGGGACAGGGATAACCAATCAGCCCCAGCATTTT; CDR3 protein: CASTGTGITNQPQHF
J gene: TRBJ1-5; V gene: TRBV24-1; clone size: once; D gene: .; CDR3 DNA: TGTGCCACCAGTGGGAGGACTAGCAATCAGCCCCAGCATTTT; CDR3 protein: CATSGRTSNQPQHF
J gene: TRBJ2-7; V gene: TRBV28; clone size: .; D gene: .; CDR3 DNA: TGTGCCAGCAGTCCCAGGTCCTACGAGCAGTACTTC; CDR3 protein: CASSPRSYEQYF
J gene: TRBJ2-2; V gene: TRBV6-1; clone size: .; D gene: TRBD1; CDR3 DNA: TGTGCCAGCGCGACAGGGAAGGGGGAGCTGTTTTTT; CDR3 protein: CASATGKGELFF
J gene: TRBJ1-6; V gene: TRBV5-6; clone size: .; D gene: .; CDR3 DNA: TGTGCCAGCAGCCCCAGGCAGGGATCCTATAATTCACCCCTCCACTTT; CDR3 protein: CASSPRQGSYNSPLHF
J gene: TRBJ2-7; V gene: TRBV27; clone size: .; D gene: TRBD2; CDR3 DNA: TGTGCCAGCAGTGACCTCGGGGGGGCCGACGAGCAGTACTTC; CDR3 protein: CASSDLGGADEQYF
J gene: TRBJ2-7; V gene: TRBV28; clone size: .; D gene: TRBD1; CDR3 DNA: TGTGCCAGCAGTTGGGACAGCAAATACGAGCAGTACTTC; CDR3 protein: CASSWDSKYEQYF
J gene: TRBJ2-7; V gene: TRBV11-3; clone size: .; D gene: TRBD1; CDR3 DNA: TGTGCCAGCAGCTTACTCGGGACAGGGAATCTGGTCGAGCAGTACTTC; CDR3 protein: CASSLLGTGNLVEQYF
J gene: TRBJ2-1; V gene: TRBV7-2; clone size: .; D gene: TRBD2; CDR3 DNA: TGTGCCAGCAGCTTAGCGTTGGGACTAGCGGCTTACAATGAGCAGTTCTTC; CDR3 protein: CASSLALGLAAYNEQFF
J gene: TRBJ2-7; V gene: TRBV10-2; clone size: .; D gene: TRBD1; CDR3 DNA: TGCGCCAGCACAGGGGGCCTGTCCTACGAGCAGTACTTC; CDR3 protein: CASTGGLSYEQYF
J gene: TRBJ1-2; V gene: TRBV7-9; clone size: .; D gene: TRBD1; CDR3 DNA: TGTGCCAGCAGCTTACCCCGGGACAGGGGCCCCTATGGCTACACCTTC; CDR3 protein: CASSLPRDRGPYGYTF
J gene: TRBJ1-5; V gene: TRBV27; clone size: .; D gene: .; CDR3 DNA: TGTGCCAGCTGGACACCGTATAGCAATCAGCCCCAGCATTTT; CDR3 protein: CASWTPYSNQPQHF
J gene: TRBJ1-1; V gene: TRBV10-3; clone size: .; D gene: .; CDR3 DNA: TGTGCCATCAGTGAAGCCGCGGTCATGGGGAACACTGAAGCTTTCTTT; CDR3 protein: CAISEAAVMGNTEAFF
J gene: TRBJ2-1; V gene: TRBV9; clone size: few; D gene: .; CDR3 DNA: TGTGCCAGCAGCGTAGACCCCGGGAGCTCCTACAATGAGCAGTTCTTC; CDR3 protein: CASSVDPGSSYNEQFF
J gene: TRBJ1-1; V gene: TRBV7-6; clone size: .; D gene: TRBD1; CDR3 DNA: TGTGCCAGCAGCCTGGGACAGGGGACTGAAGCTTTCTTT; CDR3 protein: CASSLGQGTEAFF
J gene: TRBJ1-4; V gene: TRBV5-1; clone size: .; D gene: TRBD1; CDR3 DNA: TGCGCCAGCAGCTTACAGGGGGCCTCGGGTGAAAAACTGTTTTTT; CDR3 protein: CASSLQGASGEKLFF
J gene: TRBJ1-2; V gene: TRBV7-2; clone size: once; D gene: TRBD1; CDR3 DNA: TGTGCCAGCAGCTTACCCGGGACAGGGAAGGGAGATGGCTACACCTTC; CDR3 protein: CASSLPGTGKGDGYTF
J gene: TRBJ2-1; V gene: TRBV27; clone size: .; D gene: TRBD2; CDR3 DNA: TGTGCCAGCAGTGGACTAGCCGCGAGCTCCTACAATGAGCAGTTCTTC; CDR3 protein: CASSGLAASSYNEQFF
J gene: TRBJ1-1; V gene: TRBV6-4; clone size: .; D gene: .; CDR3 DNA: TGTGCCAGCAGTGCGGACACGAACACTGAAGCTTTCTTT; CDR3 protein: CASSADTNTEAFF
J gene: TRBJ2-3; V gene: TRBV7-2; clone size: .; D gene: .; CDR3 DNA: TGTGCCAGCAGCTTAGATTCTGGCACAGATACGCAGTATTTT; CDR3 protein: CASSLDSGTDTQYF
J gene: TRBJ1-2; V gene: TRBV4-3; clone size: .; D gene: TRBD1; CDR3 DNA: TGCGCCAGCAGCCAGGGTCAGGACAGGTCCACCTATGGCTACACCTTC; CDR3 protein: CASSQGQDRSTYGYTF
J gene: TRBJ2-1; V gene: TRBV6-5; clone size: .; D gene: .; CDR3 DNA: TGTGCCAGCAGTTCCGGGGGTGGATACAATGAGCAGTTCTTC; CDR3 protein: CASSSGGGYNEQFF